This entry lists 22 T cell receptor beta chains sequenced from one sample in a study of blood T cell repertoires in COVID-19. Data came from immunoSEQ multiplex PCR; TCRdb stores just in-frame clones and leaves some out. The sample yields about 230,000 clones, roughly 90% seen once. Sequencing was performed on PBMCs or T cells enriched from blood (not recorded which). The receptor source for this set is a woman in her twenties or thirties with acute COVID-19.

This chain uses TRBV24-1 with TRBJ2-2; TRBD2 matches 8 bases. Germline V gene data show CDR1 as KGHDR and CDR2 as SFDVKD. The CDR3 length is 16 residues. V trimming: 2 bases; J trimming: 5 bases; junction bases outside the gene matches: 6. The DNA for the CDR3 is TGTGCCACCAGTGATTCCCGCGGGGGGCAAACCGGGGAGCTGTTTTTT. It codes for CATSDSRGGQTGELFF.

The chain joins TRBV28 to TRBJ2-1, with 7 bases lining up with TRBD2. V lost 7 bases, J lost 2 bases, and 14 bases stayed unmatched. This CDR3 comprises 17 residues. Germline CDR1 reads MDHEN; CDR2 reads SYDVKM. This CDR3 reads CASTPPLGRGTYNEQFF. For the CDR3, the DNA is TGTGCCAGCACTCCCCCACTAGGGAGGGGTACCTACAATGAGCAGTTCTTC.

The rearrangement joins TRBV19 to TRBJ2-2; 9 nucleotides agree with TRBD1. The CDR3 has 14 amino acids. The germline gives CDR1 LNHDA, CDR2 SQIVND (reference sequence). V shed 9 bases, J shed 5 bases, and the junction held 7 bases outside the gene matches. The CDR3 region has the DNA TGTGCCAGCCTAAACAGGGGGCGGACCGGGGAGCTGTTTTTT. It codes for CASLNRGRTGELFF. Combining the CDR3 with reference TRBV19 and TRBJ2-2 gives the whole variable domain DGGITQSPKYLFRKEGQNVTLSCEQNLNHDAMYWYRQDPGQGLRLIYYSQIVNDFQKGDIAEGYSVSREKKESFPLTVTSAQKNPTAFYLCASLNRGRTGELFFGEGSRLTVL.

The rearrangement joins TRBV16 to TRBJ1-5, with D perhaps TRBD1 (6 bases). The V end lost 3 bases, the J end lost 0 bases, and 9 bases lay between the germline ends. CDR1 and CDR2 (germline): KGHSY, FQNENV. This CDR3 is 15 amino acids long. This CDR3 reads CASSQQGPSNQPQHF. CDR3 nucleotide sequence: TGTGCCAGCAGCCAGCAGGGGCCTAGCAATCAGCCCCAGCATTTT.

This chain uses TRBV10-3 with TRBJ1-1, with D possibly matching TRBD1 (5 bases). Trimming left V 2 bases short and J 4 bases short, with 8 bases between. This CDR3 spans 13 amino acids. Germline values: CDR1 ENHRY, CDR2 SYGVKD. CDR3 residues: CAISEQGGTEAFF. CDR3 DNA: TGTGCCATCAGTGAGCAGGGAGGCACTGAAGCTTTCTTT.

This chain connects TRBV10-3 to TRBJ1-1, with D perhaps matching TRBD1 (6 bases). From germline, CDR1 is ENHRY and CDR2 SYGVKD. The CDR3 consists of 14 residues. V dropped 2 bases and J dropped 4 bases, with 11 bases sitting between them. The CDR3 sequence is CAISETGQTTEAFF. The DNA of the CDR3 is TGTGCCATCAGTGAGACCGGACAGACCACTGAAGCTTTCTTT.

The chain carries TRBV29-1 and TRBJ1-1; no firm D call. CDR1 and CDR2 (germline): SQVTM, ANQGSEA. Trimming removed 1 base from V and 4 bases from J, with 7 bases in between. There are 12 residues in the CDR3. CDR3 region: CSVEGGGTEAFF. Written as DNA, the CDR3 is TGCAGCGTTGAAGGGGGAGGCACTGAAGCTTTCTTT.

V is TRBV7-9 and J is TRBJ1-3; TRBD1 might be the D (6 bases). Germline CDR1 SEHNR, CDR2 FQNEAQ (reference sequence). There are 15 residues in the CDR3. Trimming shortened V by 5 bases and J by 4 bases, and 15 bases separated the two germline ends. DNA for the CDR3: TGTGCCAGCAGCGTCGGCAGGGGAGAAGGAAACACCATATATTTT. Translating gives CASSVGRGEGNTIYF.

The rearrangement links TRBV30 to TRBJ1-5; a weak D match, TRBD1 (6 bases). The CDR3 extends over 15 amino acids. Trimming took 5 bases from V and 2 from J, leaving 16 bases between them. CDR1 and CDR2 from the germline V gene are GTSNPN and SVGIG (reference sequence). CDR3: CAWGDPKGGNQPQHF. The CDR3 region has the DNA TGTGCCTGGGGGGACCCTAAGGGGGGCAATCAGCCCCAGCATTTT.

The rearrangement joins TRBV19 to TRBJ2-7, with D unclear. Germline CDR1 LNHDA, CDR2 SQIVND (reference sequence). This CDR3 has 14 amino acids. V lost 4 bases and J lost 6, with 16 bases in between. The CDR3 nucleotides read TGTGCCAGTAGTACTAGACCCTCAACAAGCGAGCAGTACTTC. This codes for CASSTRPSTSEQYF.

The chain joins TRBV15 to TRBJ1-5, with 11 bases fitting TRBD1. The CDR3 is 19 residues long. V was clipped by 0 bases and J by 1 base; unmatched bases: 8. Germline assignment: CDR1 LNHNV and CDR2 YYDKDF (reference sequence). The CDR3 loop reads CATSRDWTGGVLSNQPQHF. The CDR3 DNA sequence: TGTGCCACCAGCAGAGATTGGACAGGGGGCGTCTTAAGCAATCAGCCCCAGCATTTT. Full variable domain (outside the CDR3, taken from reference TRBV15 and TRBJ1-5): DAMVIQNPRYQVTQFGKPVTLSCSQTLNHNVMYWYQQKSSQAPKLLFHYYDKDFNNEADTPDNFQSRRPNTSFCFLDIRSPGLGDTAMYLCATSRDWTGGVLSNQPQHFGDGTRLSIL.

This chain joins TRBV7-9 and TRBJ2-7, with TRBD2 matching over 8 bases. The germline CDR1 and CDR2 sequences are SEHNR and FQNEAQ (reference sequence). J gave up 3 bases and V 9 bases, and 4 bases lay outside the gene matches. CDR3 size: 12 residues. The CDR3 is CASGLAFYEQYF. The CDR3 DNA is TGTGCCAGTGGACTAGCTTTCTACGAGCAGTACTTC.

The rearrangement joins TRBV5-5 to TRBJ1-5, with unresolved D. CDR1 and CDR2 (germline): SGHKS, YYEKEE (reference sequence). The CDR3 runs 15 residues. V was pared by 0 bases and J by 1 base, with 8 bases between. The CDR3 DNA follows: TGTGCCAGCAGCTTGGGAACACCGAGCAATCAGCCCCAGCATTTT. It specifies CASSLGTPSNQPQHF.

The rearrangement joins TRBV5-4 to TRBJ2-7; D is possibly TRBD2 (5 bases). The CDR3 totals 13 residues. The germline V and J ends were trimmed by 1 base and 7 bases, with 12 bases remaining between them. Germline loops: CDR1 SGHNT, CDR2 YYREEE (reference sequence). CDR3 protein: CASSLWRTGEQYF. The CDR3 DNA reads TGTGCCAGCAGCTTGTGGAGGACGGGGGAGCAGTACTTC.

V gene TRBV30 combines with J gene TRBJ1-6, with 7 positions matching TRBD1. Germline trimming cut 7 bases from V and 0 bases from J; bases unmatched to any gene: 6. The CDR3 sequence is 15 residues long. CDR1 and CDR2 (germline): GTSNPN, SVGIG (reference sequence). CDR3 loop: CAFNGDSSYNSPLHF. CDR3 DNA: TGTGCCTTTAACGGGGACAGCTCCTATAATTCACCCCTCCACTTT. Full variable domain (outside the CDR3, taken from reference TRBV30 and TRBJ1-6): SQTIHQWPATLVQPVGSPLSLECTVEGTSNPNLYWYRQAAGRGLQLLFYSVGIGQISSEVPQNLSASRPQDRQFILSSKKLLLSDSGFYLCAFNGDSSYNSPLHFGNGTRLTVT.

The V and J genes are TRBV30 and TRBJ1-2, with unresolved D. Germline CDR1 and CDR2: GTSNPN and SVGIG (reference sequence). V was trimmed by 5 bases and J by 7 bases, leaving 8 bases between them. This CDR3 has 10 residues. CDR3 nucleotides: TGTGCCTGGCTGTCGGGTGGCTACACCTTC. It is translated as CAWLSGGYTF.

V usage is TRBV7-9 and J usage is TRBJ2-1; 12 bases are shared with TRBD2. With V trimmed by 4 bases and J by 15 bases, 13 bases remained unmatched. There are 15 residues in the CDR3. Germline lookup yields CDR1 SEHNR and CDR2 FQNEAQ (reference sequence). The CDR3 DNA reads TGTGCCAGCAGCTCACGGACTAGCGGGGAACAGGATCGGTTCTTC. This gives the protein CASSSRTSGEQDRFF. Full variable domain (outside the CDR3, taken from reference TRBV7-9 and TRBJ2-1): DTGVSQNPRHKITKRGQNVTFRCDPISEHNRLYWYRQTLGQGPEFLTYFQNEAQLEKSRLLSDRFSAERPKGSFSTLEIQRTEQGDSAMYLCASSSRTSGEQDRFFGPGTRLTVL.

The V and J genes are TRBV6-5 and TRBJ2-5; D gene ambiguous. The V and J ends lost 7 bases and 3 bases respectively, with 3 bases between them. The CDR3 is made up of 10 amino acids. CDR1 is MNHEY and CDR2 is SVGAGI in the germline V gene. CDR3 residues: CASTEETQYF. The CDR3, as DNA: TGTGCCAGCACCGAAGAGACCCAGTACTTC.

The CDR3 protein is CASSQGWGGVLSGANVLTF. CDR3 nucleotide sequence: TGTGCCAGCAGCCAAGGATGGGGGGGCGTACTATCTGGGGCCAACGTCCTGACTTTC. The chain is built from TRBV14 and TRBJ2-6, with D perhaps matching TRBD2 (7 bases). The ends were cut back, 1 base at V and 1 base at J, with 17 bases in the middle. Germline V lookup: CDR1 SGHDN, CDR2 FVKESK. The CDR3 is 19 residues long.

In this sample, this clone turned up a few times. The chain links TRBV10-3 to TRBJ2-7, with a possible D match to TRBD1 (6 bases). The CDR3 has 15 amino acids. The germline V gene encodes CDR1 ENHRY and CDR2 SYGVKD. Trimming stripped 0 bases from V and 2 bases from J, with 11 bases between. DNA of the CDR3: TGTGCCATCAGTGAGTCTCCGGCAGGGGCCTACGAGCAGTACTTC. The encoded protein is CAISESPAGAYEQYF.

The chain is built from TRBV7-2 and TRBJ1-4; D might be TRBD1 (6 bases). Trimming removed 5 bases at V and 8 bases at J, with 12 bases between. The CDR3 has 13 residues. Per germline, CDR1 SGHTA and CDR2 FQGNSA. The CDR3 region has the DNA TGTGCCAGCAGCATTAACAGGGACGAAAAACTGTTTTTT. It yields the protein CASSINRDEKLFF.

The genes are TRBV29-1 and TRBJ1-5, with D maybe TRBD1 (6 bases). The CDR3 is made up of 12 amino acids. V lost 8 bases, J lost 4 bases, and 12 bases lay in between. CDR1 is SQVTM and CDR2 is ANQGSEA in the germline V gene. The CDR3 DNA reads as TGCAGCACTGGACAGAATAATCAGCCCCAGCATTTT. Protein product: CSTGQNNQPQHF.